The 18 T cell receptor beta chains given below trace back to one sample, sequenced in a study of radiotherapy plus CTLA-4 blockade in lung cancer. Using immunoSEQ multiplex PCR, the repertoire was profiled, and TCRdb retains in-frame clones only, with some absent. The sample carries 70,000 to 85,000 clones, under 75% recorded once. This specimen consisted of peripheral blood, obtained from a patient treated with radiotherapy plus ipilimumab. The receptors originated from a human donor with non-small cell lung cancer whose response to radiotherapy plus ipilimumab could not be evaluated.

This clone was seen more than once but under ten times. V and J are TRBV5-1 and TRBJ1-3; tentative D call: TRBD1 (6 bases). Germline V gene data show CDR1 as SGHRS and CDR2 as YFSETQ. V was pared by 2 bases and J by 0 bases, with 9 bases between. The CDR3 sequence is 15 residues long. The CDR3 DNA follows: TGCGCCAGCAGCTTACAGGGCTACTCTGGAAACACCATATATTTT. Translated: CASSLQGYSGNTIYF. The full variable domain, rest sourced from reference TRBV5-1 and TRBJ1-3, is KAGVTQTPRYLIKTRGQQVTLSCSPISGHRSVSWYQQTPGQGLQFLFEYFSETQRNKGNFPGRFSGRQFSNSRSEMNVSTLELGDSALYLCASSLQGYSGNTIYFGEGSWLTVV.

The CDR3 DNA reads as TGTGCCAGCAGCGTAGGTGTAGCGGGAGGGACCTACGAGCAGTACTTC. Its translation: CASSVGVAGGTYEQYF. J is TRBJ2-7 and V is TRBV9; 11 bases agree with TRBD2. Germline V lookup: CDR1 SGDLS, CDR2 YYNGEE. The CDR3 has 16 amino acids. V dropped 0 bases and J dropped 2; count of bases not matched to a gene: 4.

J is TRBJ1-2 and V is TRBV19, with 7 positions matching TRBD1. Looked up from germline, CDR1 is LNHDA and CDR2 is SQIVND (reference sequence). V gave up 4 bases and J gave up 4 bases; unmatched junction bases: 6. The CDR3 is 14 amino acids. The CDR3 DNA is TGTGCCAGTAGTACCCGGACAGGAACCTATGGCTACACCTTC. Amino acids: CASSTRTGTYGYTF.

This sequence joins TRBV6-1 and TRBJ2-1, with D possibly matching TRBD2 (5 bases). The length of the CDR3 is 12 residues. Germline V gene sequence: CDR1 MNHNS, CDR2 SASEGT. The V end lost 11 bases, the J end lost 2 bases, and 10 bases lay between the germline ends. CDR3: CASSPTYNEQFF. CDR3 nucleotide sequence: TGTGCCTCTAGCCCTACCTACAATGAGCAGTTCTTC.

This clone has only a few counts. The chain has TRBV25-1 and TRBJ1-1; weak D call: TRBD1 (5 bases). Germline V gives CDR1 MGHDK, CDR2 SYGVNS. V lost 6 bases and J lost 5, with 13 bases in between. The CDR3 covers 13 residues. CDR3 residues: CASRLDQGTEAFF. The CDR3 coding sequence is TGTGCCAGCAGACTCGACCAGGGAACTGAAGCTTTCTTT.

The chain links TRBV4-2 to TRBJ2-7, with 8 nucleotides matching TRBD2. The CDR3 has 15 amino acids. Germline V gene sequence: CDR1 LGHNA, CDR2 YNFKEQ. The ends lost 0 bases at V and 3 bases at J; junction bases unmatched: 4. In nucleotides, the CDR3 is TGTGCCAGCAGCCAAGAAAGTCTAGCGGGCTACGAGCAGTACTTC. Translation gives CASSQESLAGYEQYF.

The rearrangement links TRBV7-9 to TRBJ1-1, with D unclear. The V end was cut by 1 base, the J end by 1 base, with 10 bases between. The CDR3 is 15 amino acids. The V gene's germline CDR1 is SEHNR and CDR2 FQNEAQ (reference sequence). CDR3 DNA sequence: TGTGCCAGCAGCTTAGAGGCAGGAAAGAACACTGAAGCTTTCTTT. Its protein product is CASSLEAGKNTEAFF.

This clone appeared a single time. V gene TRBV18 combines with J gene TRBJ2-3, with D possibly matching TRBD1 (5 bases). The V gene lost 0 bases and the J gene lost 3 bases, with 13 bases spanning the gap. Germline V CDR1 and CDR2: KGHSH, LQKENI. This CDR3 has 16 amino acids. The CDR3 DNA reads as TGTGCCAGCTCACCACCGCTTCTCCAGGGAACAGATACGCAGTATTTT. Encoded protein: CASSPPLLQGTDTQYF.

In its sample, this clone was seen a few times. CDR3 in amino acids: CASSVFRDSHFF. The DNA of the CDR3 is TGTGCCAGCAGTGTCTTCCGGGACTCTCATTTCTTT. The gene calls are TRBV6-1 and TRBJ1-1; D possibly corresponds to TRBD1 (5 bases). The V gene's germline CDR1 is MNHNS and CDR2 SASEGT. The CDR3 runs to 12 residues. V gave up 4 bases and J gave up 13 bases, with 16 bases separating them.

The V call is TRBV5-1, the J call TRBJ1-2, with a weak D call TRBD1 (6 bases). Per the germline V gene, CDR1 is SGHRS and CDR2 is YFSETQ. Trimming removed 0 bases at V and 3 bases at J, with 21 bases between. The CDR3 has 18 amino acids. CDR3 region: CASSLAFIGQSKYYGYTF. The DNA for the CDR3 is TGCGCCAGCAGCTTGGCCTTCATAGGACAGTCGAAATACTATGGCTACACCTTC.

In this sample, this clone turned up a few times. V and J are TRBV9 and TRBJ2-1; maybe TRBD2 (5 bases). CDR3 size: 12 residues. Germline V gene data show CDR1 as SGDLS and CDR2 as YYNGEE. The V end lost 4 bases, the J end lost 13 bases, and 15 bases lay between the germline ends. The CDR3 DNA is TGTGCCAGCAGCCTAGATAGGACTCTACAGTTCTTC. It codes for CASSLDRTLQFF.

The rearrangement links TRBV28 to TRBJ1-6; 9 bases align to TRBD1. In germline, CDR1 is MDHEN, CDR2 SYDVKM. This CDR3 has 15 amino acids. Trimming cost V 5 bases and J 8 bases; bases outside gene matches: 7. The CDR3 region is CASSPQGQGDSPLHF. The CDR3 region has the DNA TGTGCCAGCAGTCCCCAGGGACAGGGAGATTCACCCCTCCACTTT.

In its sample, this clone was seen a few times. This chain links TRBV11-2 with TRBJ1-2; no clear D gene. Germline loops: CDR1 SGHAT, CDR2 FQNNGV. The V and J ends lost 0 bases and 4 bases respectively, with 12 bases between them. This CDR3 region has 15 residues. For the CDR3, the DNA is TGTGCCAGCAGCTTAGATCGGCAGACTATCTATGGCTACACCTTC. It specifies CASSLDRQTIYGYTF. Together with reference TRBV11-2 and TRBJ1-2, the CDR3 gives the full variable domain: EAGVAQSPRYKIIEKRQSVAFWCNPISGHATLYWYQQILGQGPKLLIQFQNNGVVDDSQLPKDRFSAERLKGVDSTLKIQPAKLEDSAVYLCASSLDRQTIYGYTFGSGTRLTVV.

This chain links TRBV28 with TRBJ1-6, with D perhaps matching TRBD1 (5 bases). V lost 6 bases and J 9 bases, leaving 36 bases between the germline ends. CDR3 length: 21 residues. Per germline, CDR1 MDHEN and CDR2 SYDVKM. The CDR3 sequence is CASSTPPGGRLNVWRGSPLHF. CDR3 DNA: TGTGCCAGCAGCACCCCCCCGGGGGGACGTTTGAACGTTTGGCGTGGTTCACCCCTCCACTTT.

The rearrangement links TRBV7-9 to TRBJ2-1, with TRBD2 matching 16 bases. The ends lost 5 bases at V and 0 bases at J; junction bases unmatched: 4. The length of the CDR3 is 18 residues. The germline V gene encodes CDR1 SEHNR and CDR2 FQNEAQ (reference sequence). In DNA form, the CDR3 reads TGTGCCAGCAGCCCGGGGACTAGCGGGGGGGCCTCCTACAATGAGCAGTTCTTC. This encodes CASSPGTSGGASYNEQFF.

This clone was picked up a small number of times. This chain links TRBV19 with TRBJ1-1, with D possibly matching TRBD1 (5 bases). The V end lost 7 bases, the J end lost 5 bases, and 14 bases lay between the germline ends. The germline gives CDR1 LNHDA, CDR2 SQIVND (reference sequence). CDR3 size: 13 residues. The CDR3 DNA reads as TGTGCCAGTACCTCGGATGGGGGGACTGAAGCTTTCTTT. Translating it yields CASTSDGGTEAFF.

The V call is TRBV7-8, the J call TRBJ2-7, with unresolved D. Germline CDR1 SGHVS, CDR2 FQNEAQ. CDR3 length: 16 amino acids. V lost 6 bases and J 0 bases, leaving 18 bases between the germline ends. This chain's CDR3 is CASRGDGRVYSYEQYF. CDR3 coding DNA: TGTGCCAGCAGAGGAGACGGCCGAGTTTACTCCTACGAGCAGTACTTC.

V is TRBV28 and J is TRBJ1-6, with 8 nucleotides matching TRBD1. Germline trimming cut 6 bases from V and 9 bases from J; bases unmatched to any gene: 13. From germline, CDR1 is MDHEN and CDR2 SYDVKM. CDR3 size: 16 residues. The CDR3 loop reads CASSRVQGAGGSPLHF. The CDR3 coding sequence is TGTGCCAGCAGCCGTGTCCAGGGGGCTGGGGGTTCACCCCTCCACTTT.